A single sample is the source of the 30 T cell receptor beta chains below, sequenced in a study of vaccination and CD4 T cells after COVID-19. Oncomine TCR Beta short-read sequencing was applied to DNA from cultured CD4+ T cells. The genomic DNA was obtained from cultured CD4+ T cells by extraction with the QIAamp micro DNA kit. TCRdb reprocessed the PCR reads via MiXCR and lists one record per CDR3 protein. The sample has around 9,000 distinct CDR3 sequences, under 40% seen once; the top ten hold approximately 18%. The treatment: roughly ten-day PBMC culture with coronavirus spike peptide pools or control peptides (ViraFEST assay). CD4+ T cells that came from the unexposed donor were collected before the COVID-19 pandemic (2011-2018). No antigen is known for these receptors. Sample: CD4+ T cells from blood, cultured in vitro. These receptors came from a human donor in good health.

The rearrangement links TRBV28 to TRBJ2-7; 7 nucleotides align to TRBD1. The CDR3 extends over 14 amino acids. Germline V gene lookup returns CDR1 MDHEN and CDR2 SYDVKM. The trim removed 6 bases at V and 2 bases at J, leaving 7 bases unmatched. CDR3 coding DNA: TGTGCCAGCAGAATCGGGACAGAGACCTACGAGCAGTACTTC. This codes for CASRIGTETYEQYF.

The chain joins TRBV7-9 to TRBJ1-2; no definite D call. The CDR3 has 13 residues. Germline V gives CDR1 SEHNR, CDR2 FQNEAQ (reference sequence). Trimming pared 3 bases from V and 8 bases from J, leaving 13 bases between. The DNA for the CDR3 is TGTGCCAGCAGCTTTGAGGGCCAAGGGGGCTACACCTTC. This gives the protein CASSFEGQGGYTF.

The gene calls are TRBV4-2 and TRBJ1-2, with D unclear. Germline V gives CDR1 LGHNA, CDR2 YNFKEQ. The CDR3 spans 13 residues. Trimming cost V 4 bases and J 8 bases, with 14 bases left between them. The CDR3, as DNA: TGTGCCAGCAGCCCCGGAGGCAGCCTGGGCTACACCTTC. This translates into CASSPGGSLGYTF.

This clonotype was detected only a few times. The chain couples TRBV7-2 to TRBJ2-3, with D uncertain. Trimming pared 1 base from V and 0 bases from J, leaving 5 bases between. CDR1 and CDR2 from the germline V gene are SGHTA and FQGNSA. The CDR3 runs 14 residues. The CDR3, as DNA: TGTGCCAGCAGCTTAGAACGAAGCACAGATACGCAGTATTTT. Translation gives CASSLERSTDTQYF.

This clonotype appeared a few times. The chain combines TRBV27 with TRBJ1-1; TRBD1 matches 9 bases. CDR3 length: 17 amino acids. V dropped 6 bases and J dropped 2; count of bases not matched to a gene: 13. Germline V CDR1 and CDR2: MNHEY, SMNVEV (reference sequence). The CDR3 bases are TGTGCCAGCAGAATTCTCACGGCGGGACAGGGAAACACTGAAGCTTTCTTT. As protein: CASRILTAGQGNTEAFF.

About this clonotype: Germline is not matched at one junction end, which may reflect a read error. Here the CDR3 reads CASSLGPYGNQPQHF. As DNA, the CDR3 is TGTGCCAGCAGTTTGGGCCCCTATGGCAATCAGCCCCAGCATTTT. The chain is built from TRBV5-6 and TRBJ1-5; D remains ambiguous. Per the germline V gene, CDR1 is SGHDT and CDR2 is YYEEEE. The CDR3 is 15 amino acids.

This chain uses TRBV2 with TRBJ2-5, with 9 bases fitting TRBD2. The CDR3 is made up of 18 amino acids. Per germline, CDR1 SNHLY and CDR2 FYNNEI. V was clipped by 3 bases and J by 4 bases; unmatched bases: 15. The DNA of the CDR3 is TGTGCCAGCAGTGAGGGGCCACTCCTAGCGGGAATTGGAGAGACCCAGTACTTC. Translating it yields CASSEGPLLAGIGETQYF.

The chain joins TRBV6-1 to TRBJ2-7; tentative D call: TRBD2 (6 bases). Germline CDR1 and CDR2: MNHNS and SASEGT. The germline V and J ends were trimmed by 5 bases and 3 bases, with 23 bases remaining between them. The CDR3 totals 17 residues. The CDR3 loop reads CASSPIPTLAHIYEQYF. CDR3 DNA: TGTGCCAGCAGTCCCATACCTACTCTAGCGCACATCTACGAGCAGTACTTC.

This clonotype has more than one count but fewer than ten. The chain recombines TRBV25-1 with TRBJ2-1, with 13 bases matching TRBD2. V lost 7 bases, J lost 8 bases, and 14 bases stayed unmatched. This CDR3 is built from 17 residues. CDR1 MGHDK and CDR2 SYGVNS come from the germline V gene. In DNA form, the CDR3 reads TGTGCCAGCACCCAGACGACTAGCGGGAGGAGTCCACATGAGCAGTTCTTC. Translation: CASTQTTSGRSPHEQFF.

This clonotype was recorded a few times. This chain connects TRBV7-3 to TRBJ1-2, with a possible D match to TRBD1 (5 bases). CDR1 is SGHTA and CDR2 is FQGTGA in the germline V gene. Trimming took 4 bases from V and 4 from J, leaving 10 bases between them. CDR3 length: 13 residues. CDR3 coding DNA: TGTGCCAGCAGCTCATGGGACGGCTATGGCTACACCTTC. Translating gives CASSSWDGYGYTF.

The chain is built from TRBV19 and TRBJ1-1; 7 positions agree with TRBD1. CDR3 size: 14 residues. Germline V gene data show CDR1 as LNHDA and CDR2 as SQIVND (reference sequence). Trimming removed 7 bases from V and 1 base from J; junction bases left unmatched: 6. CDR3 loop: CASTRDRSNTEAFF. In DNA, the CDR3 is TGTGCCAGTACAAGGGACAGATCGAACACTGAAGCTTTCTTT.

In its sample, this clonotype was seen a few times. This rearrangement joins TRBV20-1 to TRBJ2-7; no clear D gene. V was clipped by 6 bases and J by 0 bases, with 12 bases between them. Germline CDR1 DFQATT, CDR2 SNEGSKA (reference sequence). The CDR3 covers 13 residues. CDR3: CSANPWNSYEQYF. CDR3 nucleotides: TGCAGTGCGAACCCCTGGAACTCCTACGAGCAGTACTTC.

Note on this clonotype: The conserved closing phenylalanine or tryptophan is absent in this CDR3, likely reflecting a read error. The V gene is TRBV6-1, the J gene TRBJ1-1; D is uncertain. This CDR3 has 13 amino acids. Between the trimmed V and J ends, which lost 6 bases and 0 bases, there was a span of 8 bases. Germline CDR1 reads MNHNS; CDR2 reads SASEGT. The CDR3 reads CASRGKMNTEAFL. The DNA for the CDR3 is TGTGCCAGCAGAGGCAAGATGAACACTGAAGCTTTCCTT.

The chain joins TRBV7-2 to TRBJ1-3; 8 bases fit TRBD1. The V segment lost 4 bases and the J segment 4 bases; nucleotides outside the gene matches: 3. The CDR3 length is 14 residues. Germline CDR1 and CDR2: SGHTA and FQGNSA. CDR3 nucleotide sequence: TGTGCCAGCAGCTCACAGGGGGGCGGAAACACCATATATTTT. Protein product: CASSSQGGGNTIYF.

This clonotype was detected a few times. The chain joins TRBV19 to TRBJ2-5, with TRBD2 matching 7 bases. Germline V gives CDR1 LNHDA, CDR2 SQIVND (reference sequence). V lost 3 bases, J lost 5 bases, and 9 bases stayed unmatched. This CDR3 is 15 amino acids long. CDR3 nucleotide sequence: TGTGCCAGTAGTATGTCCCTGGCCGGGGGGGAGACCCAGTACTTC. Translating gives CASSMSLAGGETQYF.

The rearrangement uses TRBV11-3 and TRBJ2-1; a possible D gene is TRBD2 (5 bases). CDR1 is SGHNT and CDR2 is YENEEA in the germline V gene. The CDR3 spans 12 residues. Trimming left V 8 bases short and J 10 bases short, with 15 bases between. The DNA for the CDR3 is TGTGCCAGCCCTAGAGGGCGAATGGAGCAGTTCTTC. As protein: CASPRGRMEQFF.

This clonotype was recorded a few times. The chain employs TRBV7-2 and TRBJ1-2; TRBD1 matches at 7 bases. The CDR3 is 15 residues long. Trimming cost V 5 bases and J 5 bases; bases outside gene matches: 11. The germline gives CDR1 SGHTA, CDR2 FQGNSA. CDR3 coding DNA: TGTGCCAGCAGCCAGCAAACAGGGGTTGGGTATGGCTACACCTTC. Protein sequence: CASSQQTGVGYGYTF.

The chain combines TRBV20-1 with TRBJ2-1; no definite D call. Germline CDR1 DFQATT, CDR2 SNEGSKA (reference sequence). Trimming removed 2 bases at V and 9 bases at J, with 11 bases between. The CDR3 is 12 amino acids. CDR3 in amino acids: CSARSGRSEQFF. CDR3 sequence (DNA): TGCAGTGCTAGATCGGGTCGGAGTGAGCAGTTCTTC.

This chain joins TRBV25-1 and TRBJ2-7, with 7 bases identical to TRBD2. The CDR3 totals 15 residues. Germline trimming cut 3 bases from V and 2 bases from J; bases unmatched to any gene: 7. Germline lookup yields CDR1 MGHDK and CDR2 SYGVNS. The CDR3 bases are TGTGCCAGCAGTGATTGGGCTAGCGGTCCCTACGAGCAGTACTTC. Translated: CASSDWASGPYEQYF.

This rearrangement joins TRBV7-8 to TRBJ1-2, with TRBD1 as a possible D gene (5 bases). The length of the CDR3 is 15 residues. Trimming pared 2 bases from V and 4 bases from J, leaving 14 bases between. The germline gives CDR1 SGHVS, CDR2 FQNEAQ. The CDR3 sequence is CASSLPPLGPYGYTF. The CDR3 nucleotides are TGTGCCAGCAGCTTACCTCCCCTGGGGCCCTATGGCTACACCTTC.

The V gene is TRBV5-4, the J gene TRBJ2-1, with a tentative D call TRBD2 (6 bases). Trimming pared 3 bases from V and 5 bases from J, leaving 21 bases between. Germline CDR1 SGHNT, CDR2 YYREEE (reference sequence). The CDR3 has 17 residues. The CDR3 here is CASSSPTRRAGDNEQFF. The CDR3 region has the DNA TGTGCCAGCAGCTCCCCCACTCGGAGGGCCGGGGACAATGAGCAGTTCTTC.

This chain joins TRBV10-1 and TRBJ2-1; 7 nucleotides align to TRBD2. The CDR3 extends over 17 amino acids. V was clipped by 0 bases and J by 4 bases; unmatched bases: 9. Germline loops: CDR1 WNHNN, CDR2 SYGVQD (reference sequence). The CDR3 sequence is CASSESGNQGGYNEQFF. The CDR3 nucleotides read TGCGCCAGCAGTGAGTCCGGCAATCAGGGAGGGTACAATGAGCAGTTCTTC.

This clonotype has only a few counts. V and J are TRBV7-3 and TRBJ2-7; perhaps TRBD2 as D (5 bases). Germline V gene lookup returns CDR1 SGHTA and CDR2 FQGTGA. The CDR3 totals 15 residues. V was cut by 2 bases and J by 0 bases, with 11 bases left in between. CDR3: CASSLYPGGSYEQYF. In DNA, the CDR3 is TGTGCCAGCAGCTTATATCCAGGAGGCTCCTACGAGCAGTACTTC. Drawing the rest from reference TRBV7-3 and TRBJ2-7, the complete variable domain is GAGVSQTPSNKVTEKGKYVELRCDPISGHTALYWYRQSLGQGPEFLIYFQGTGAADDSGLPNDRFFAVRPEGSVSTLKIQRTERGDSAVYLCASSLYPGGSYEQYFGPGTRLTVT.

The V call is TRBV6-1, the J call TRBJ2-3, with a weak D call TRBD1 (5 bases). Trimming removed 5 bases from V and 3 bases from J, with 9 bases in between. Looked up from germline, CDR1 is MNHNS and CDR2 is SASEGT. The CDR3 loop spans 13 amino acids. This chain's CDR3 is CASSNPGTDTQYF. CDR3 nucleotide sequence: TGTGCCAGCAGTAATCCAGGGACAGATACGCAGTATTTT.

Only a few counts were recorded for this clonotype. The V call is TRBV28, the J call TRBJ1-6; possible D gene TRBD1, 6 bases. V shed 6 bases and J shed 12 bases, with 18 bases lying between them. This CDR3 region has 14 residues. Germline CDR1 reads MDHEN; CDR2 reads SYDVKM. CDR3 residues: CASSRGGPSRPLHF. In nucleotides, the CDR3 is TGTGCCAGCAGCCGTGGGGGCCCGTCGAGACCCCTCCACTTT. The full variable domain, completed using reference TRBV28 and TRBJ1-6, is DVKVTQSSRYLVKRTGEKVFLECVQDMDHENMFWYRQDPGLGLRLIYFSYDVKMKEKGDIPEGYSVSREKKERFSLILESASTNQTSMYLCASSRGGPSRPLHFGNGTRLTVT.

The chain carries TRBV29-1 and TRBJ1-2, with D maybe TRBD1 (6 bases). The germline gives CDR1 SQVTM, CDR2 ANQGSEA. The V end lost 5 bases, the J end lost 4 bases, and 11 bases lay between the germline ends. The CDR3 contains 12 residues. For the CDR3, the DNA is TGCAGCGTTACCACAGGGAGCTATGGCTACACCTTC. This sequence encodes CSVTTGSYGYTF.

This clonotype was observed a handful of times. This chain connects TRBV6-2 or TRBV6-3 to TRBJ1-3; no clear D. The CDR3 runs 14 residues. Germline CDR1 is MNHEY and CDR2 is SVGEGT. Trimming cost V 8 bases and J 2 bases, with 13 bases left between them. CDR3 region: CASAETATGNTIYF. The CDR3, as DNA: TGTGCCAGCGCAGAAACAGCTACTGGAAACACCATATATTTT.

This clonotype came up a few times. This chain joins TRBV20-1 and TRBJ2-5; the match to TRBD2 covers 10 bases. The CDR3 has 15 residues. CDR1 is DFQATT and CDR2 is SNEGSKA in the germline V gene (reference sequence). Germline trimming cut 0 bases from V and 1 base from J; bases unmatched to any gene: 2. The CDR3 DNA is TGCAGTGCTAGAGATCTAGCGGGAGCCCAAGAGACCCAGTACTTC. Residues: CSARDLAGAQETQYF.

The chain has TRBV11-3 and TRBJ2-1; no clear D. CDR1 is SGHNT, CDR2 YENEEA, per germline. Trimming left V 5 bases short and J 4 bases short, with 9 bases between. CDR3 length equals 13 residues. Here the CDR3 DNA reads TGTGCCAGCAGCAACAACCTGTACAATGAGCAGTTCTTC. It codes for CASSNNLYNEQFF.

This clonotype has just a few counts. The chain combines TRBV7-8 with TRBJ2-2, with TRBD2 identical over 8 bases. The V segment lost 5 bases and the J segment 6 bases; nucleotides outside the gene matches: 8. The CDR3 consists of 15 residues. Germline-derived CDR1 and CDR2 are SGHVS and FQNEAQ. This CDR3 is CASSQTGLVSGELFF. Written as DNA, the CDR3 is TGTGCCAGCAGCCAAACGGGACTAGTCTCCGGGGAGCTGTTTTTT.